Shown below are 6 T cell receptor beta chains from a single sample sequenced in a study of shared clonotypes between healthy human individuals. Assay: immunoSEQ multiplex PCR; the TCRdb copy retains only in-frame clones and omits some. The data contain around 2.5 million clones, over 85% of them singletons. Sequencing input: naive CD4+ T cells from PBMCs. Regarding subset: CD45RA+ positively selected. All receptors derive from a man aged 18 to 30 in good health. Some clones in this sample may be carry-over from other donors' samples.

A single count supports this clone. V is TRBV15 and J is TRBJ2-5, with a tentative D call TRBD2 (5 bases). Germline CDR1 and CDR2: LNHNV and YYDKDF (reference sequence). CDR3 length equals 11 residues. The ends were cut back, 8 bases at V and 4 bases at J, with 8 bases in the middle. DNA for the CDR3: TGTGCCACCGAGCTAGCAGAGACCCAGTACTTC. Translation: CATELAETQYF. The complete variable domain, with remaining parts taken from reference TRBV15 and TRBJ2-5, reads DAMVIQNPRYQVTQFGKPVTLSCSQTLNHNVMYWYQQKSSQAPKLLFHYYDKDFNNEADTPDNFQSRRPNTSFCFLDIRSPGLGDTAMYLCATELAETQYFGPGTRLLVL.

This clone has only one observation. The chain employs TRBV5-1 and TRBJ2-7, with TRBD1 identical over 10 bases. The CDR3 is 17 amino acids. Unmatched junction bases numbered 11, after V lost 0 bases and J lost 5 bases. The germline V gene has CDR1 SGHRS and CDR2 YFSETQ. This CDR3 reads CASSLVGVDRGSHEQYF. The CDR3 nucleotides read TGCGCCAGCAGCTTGGTGGGGGTGGACAGGGGGTCCCACGAGCAGTACTTC.

CDR3 nucleotide sequence: TGCGCCAGCAGCTGGGGACTAGCGGGCCCCTCCTACAATGAGCAGTTCTTC. The encoded protein is CASSWGLAGPSYNEQFF. The chain has TRBV5-1 and TRBJ2-1, with 12 bases aligning to TRBD2. CDR1 and CDR2 (germline): SGHRS, YFSETQ. Unmatched junction bases numbered 4, after V lost 3 bases and J lost 0 bases. CDR3 size: 17 residues.

This chain connects TRBV7-9 to TRBJ1-6, with TRBD1 identical over 7 bases. Germline CDR1 reads SEHNR; CDR2 reads FQNEAQ (reference sequence). With 5 bases clipped from V and 4 bases from J, the junction kept 5 bases outside the gene matches. There are 15 residues in the CDR3. In DNA, the CDR3 is TGTGCCAGCAGCGATCAGGGGGGGTATAATTCACCCCTCCACTTT. Translating it yields CASSDQGGYNSPLHF.

The genes are TRBV2 and TRBJ2-2; TRBD2 matches 8 bases. Germline V gives CDR1 SNHLY, CDR2 FYNNEI. The CDR3 runs 13 residues. The trim removed 8 bases at V and 7 bases at J, leaving 6 bases unmatched. Here the CDR3 DNA reads TGTGCCAGCCGCGGGGGGCGGGGCGGGGAGCTGTTTTTT. This translates into CASRGGRGGELFF.

This clone has just one count. The rearrangement uses TRBV5-1 and TRBJ2-3; D might be TRBD1 or TRBD2, each matching 6 bases. The CDR3 totals 16 residues. The V end lost 0 bases, the J end lost 3 bases, and 14 bases lay between the germline ends. The V gene's germline CDR1 is SGHRS and CDR2 YFSETQ. CDR3 sequence: CASSLVGGLLTDTQYF. Written as DNA, the CDR3 is TGCGCCAGCAGCTTGGTTGGGGGGCTGTTAACAGATACGCAGTATTTT.